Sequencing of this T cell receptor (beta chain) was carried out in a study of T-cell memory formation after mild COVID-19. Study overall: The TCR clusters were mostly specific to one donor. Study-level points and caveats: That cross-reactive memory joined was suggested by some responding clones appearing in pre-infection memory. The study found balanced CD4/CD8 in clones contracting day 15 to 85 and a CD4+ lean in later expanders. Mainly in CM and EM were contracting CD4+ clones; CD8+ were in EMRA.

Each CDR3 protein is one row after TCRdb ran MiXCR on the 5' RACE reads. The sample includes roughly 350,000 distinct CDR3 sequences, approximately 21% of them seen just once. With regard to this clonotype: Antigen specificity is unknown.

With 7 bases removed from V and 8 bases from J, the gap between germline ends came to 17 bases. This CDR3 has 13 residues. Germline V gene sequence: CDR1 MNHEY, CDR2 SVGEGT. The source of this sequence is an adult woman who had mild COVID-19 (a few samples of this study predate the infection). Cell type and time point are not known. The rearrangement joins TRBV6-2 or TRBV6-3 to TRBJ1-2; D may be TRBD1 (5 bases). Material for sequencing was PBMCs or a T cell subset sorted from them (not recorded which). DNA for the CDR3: TGTGCCAGCAAACCTGGGACGGCCTTCGGCTACACCTTC. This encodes CASKPGTAFGYTF.